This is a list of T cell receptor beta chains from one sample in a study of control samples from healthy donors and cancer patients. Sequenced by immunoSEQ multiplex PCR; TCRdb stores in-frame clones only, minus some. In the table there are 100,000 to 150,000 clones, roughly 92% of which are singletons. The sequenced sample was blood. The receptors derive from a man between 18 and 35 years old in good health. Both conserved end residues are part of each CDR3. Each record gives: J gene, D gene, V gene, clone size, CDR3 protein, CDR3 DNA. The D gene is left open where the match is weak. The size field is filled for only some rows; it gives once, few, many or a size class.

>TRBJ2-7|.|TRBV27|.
CASSGDPSYEQYF
TGTGCCAGCAGTGGGGATCCATCCTACGAGCAGTACTTC
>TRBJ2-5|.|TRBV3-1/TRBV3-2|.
CASSQRQTQYF
TGTGCCAGCAGCCAACGACAGACCCAGTACTTC
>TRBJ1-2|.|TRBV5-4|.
CASPLCALF
TGTGCCAGCCCGCTCTGCGCGCTCTTC
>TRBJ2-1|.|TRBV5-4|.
CASSLGESWGNEQFF
TGTGCCAGCAGCTTGGGGGAATCATGGGGGAATGAGCAGTTCTTC
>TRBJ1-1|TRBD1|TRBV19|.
CASSKEDRAAFF
TGTGCCAGTAGTAAGGAGGACAGGGCGGCTTTCTTT
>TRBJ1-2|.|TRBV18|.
CASSPQQGGDNYGYTF
TGTGCCAGCTCACCGCAACAGGGAGGTGATAACTATGGCTACACCTTC
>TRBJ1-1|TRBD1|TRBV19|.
CASSKGKGALLNTEAFF
TGTGCCAGTAGTAAAGGTAAGGGGGCCCTATTGAACACTGAAGCTTTCTTT
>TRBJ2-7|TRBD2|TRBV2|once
CASSDSLAGDYEQYF
TGTGCCAGCAGTGATTCACTAGCGGGGGACTACGAGCAGTACTTC
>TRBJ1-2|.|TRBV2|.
CASSEEGEYGYTF
TGTGCCAGCAGTGAGGAGGGTGAATATGGCTACACCTTC
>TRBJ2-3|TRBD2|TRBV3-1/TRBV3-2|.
CASSPGVAGATDTQYF
TGTGCCAGCAGCCCAGGGGTAGCGGGGGCCACAGATACGCAGTATTTT
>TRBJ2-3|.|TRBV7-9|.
CASSLGGNKGPRRTDTQYF
TGTGCCAGCAGCTTAGGGGGGAATAAGGGCCCTAGAAGAACAGATACGCAGTATTTT
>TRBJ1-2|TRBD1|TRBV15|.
CATSGSRRDSYYGYTF
TGTGCCACCAGCGGGTCCCGCCGGGACAGCTACTATGGCTACACCTTC
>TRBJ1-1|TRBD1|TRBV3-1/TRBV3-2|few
CASSLLGQGSNTEAFF
TGTGCCAGCAGCTTATTGGGACAGGGGTCGAACACTGAAGCTTTCTTT
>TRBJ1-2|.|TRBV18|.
CASSPIHPPSNYGYTF
TGTGCCAGCTCACCAATCCACCCGCCCTCTAACTATGGCTACACCTTC
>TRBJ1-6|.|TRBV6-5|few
CASAASGSGSPLHF
TGTGCCAGCGCGGCCTCGGGCTCGGGTTCACCCCTCCACTTT
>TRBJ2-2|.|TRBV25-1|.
CASSEPRAGELFF
TGTGCCAGCAGTGAACCCAGGGCCGGGGAGCTGTTTTTT
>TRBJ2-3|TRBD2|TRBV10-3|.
CAISERTGLATDTQYF
TGTGCCATCAGTGAGCGGACGGGACTAGCCACAGATACGCAGTATTTT
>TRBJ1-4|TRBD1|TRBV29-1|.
CSVGTGVEKLFF
TGCAGCGTTGGGACAGGCGTTGAAAAACTGTTTTTT
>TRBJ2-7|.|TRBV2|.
CASRVIYEQYF
TGTGCCAGCAGGGTGATCTACGAGCAGTACTTC
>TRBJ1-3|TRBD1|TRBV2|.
CASSDTGEGNTIYF
TGTGCCAGCAGCGACACAGGGGAGGGAAACACCATATATTTT
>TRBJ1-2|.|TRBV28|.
CASSWGHSTLGYTF
TGTGCCAGCAGTTGGGGACATTCTACGTTAGGCTACACCTTC
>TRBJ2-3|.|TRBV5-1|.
CASSYSGSTDTQYF
TGCGCCAGCAGCTATAGCGGTAGCACAGATACGCAGTATTTT
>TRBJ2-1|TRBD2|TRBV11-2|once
CASSLESSGGANEQFF
TGTGCCAGCAGCTTAGAGTCTAGCGGGGGGGCGAATGAGCAGTTCTTC
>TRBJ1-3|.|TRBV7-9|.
CASSLVGFRDLFGNTIYF
TGTGCCAGCAGCTTAGTCGGGTTCCGAGACCTGTTTGGAAACACCATATATTTT
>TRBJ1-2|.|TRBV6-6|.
CASLNQPTGRWGYTF
TGTGCCAGCCTCAACCAGCCGACAGGCCGATGGGGCTACACCTTC
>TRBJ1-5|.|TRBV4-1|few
CASSQSLQGLSNQPQHF
TGCGCCAGCAGCCAGTCACTACAGGGACTTAGCAATCAGCCCCAGCATTTT
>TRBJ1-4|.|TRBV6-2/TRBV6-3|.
CASSWREGRFSEKLFF
TGTGCCAGCAGTTGGCGAGAGGGAAGATTTAGTGAAAAACTGTTTTTT
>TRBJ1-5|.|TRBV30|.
CAWTGVNSNQPQHF
TGTGCCTGGACAGGGGTTAATAGCAATCAGCCCCAGCATTTT
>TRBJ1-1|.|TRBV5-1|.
CASSYRGNTEAFF
TGCGCCAGCAGCTATCGGGGGAACACTGAAGCTTTCTTT
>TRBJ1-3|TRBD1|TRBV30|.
CAWDRAFSGNTIYF
TGTGCCTGGGACAGGGCCTTCTCTGGAAACACCATATATTTT
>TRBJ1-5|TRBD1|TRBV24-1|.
CATKRGPGQPQHF
TGTGCCACCAAAAGGGGGCCGGGGCAGCCCCAGCATTTT
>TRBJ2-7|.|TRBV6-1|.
CASSESYEQYF
TGTGCCAGCAGTGAATCCTACGAGCAGTACTTC
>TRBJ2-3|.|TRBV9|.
CASSVGGRSVRDTQYF
TGTGCCAGCAGCGTAGGAGGTCGGAGCGTGCGGGATACGCAGTATTTT
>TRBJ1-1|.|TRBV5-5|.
CASSYGWTTEAFF
TGTGCCAGCAGCTACGGATGGACCACTGAAGCTTTCTTT
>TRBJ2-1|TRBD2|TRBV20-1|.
CSASTSGGYNEQFF
TGCAGTGCGAGTACTAGCGGGGGGTACAATGAGCAGTTCTTC
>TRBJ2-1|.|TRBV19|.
CASSTKGYNEQFF
TGTGCCAGTAGTACCAAAGGCTACAATGAGCAGTTCTTC
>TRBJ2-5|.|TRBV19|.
CASSNSRGWRETQYF
TGTGCCAGTAGTAATAGTAGGGGATGGCGAGAGACCCAGTACTTC
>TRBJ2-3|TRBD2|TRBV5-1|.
CASSLVTRGASTDTQYF
TGCGCCAGCAGCTTGGTGACGCGGGGGGCTAGCACAGATACGCAGTATTTT
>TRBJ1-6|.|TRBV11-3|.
CASSLDEGRRDSPLHF
TGTGCCAGCAGCTTAGATGAGGGGCGAAGGGATTCACCCCTCCACTTT
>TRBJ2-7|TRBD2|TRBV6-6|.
CASSLSGGTYEQYF
TGTGCCAGCAGCCTTAGCGGGGGTACCTACGAGCAGTACTTC
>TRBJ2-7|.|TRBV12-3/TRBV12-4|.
CASSLVAGLEQYF
TGTGCCAGCAGTTTAGTTGCGGGGCTCGAGCAGTACTTC
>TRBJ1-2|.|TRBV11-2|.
CASSLRGARYGYTF
TGTGCCAGCAGCTTGAGAGGGGCACGCTATGGCTACACCTTC
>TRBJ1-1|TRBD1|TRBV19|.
CASSLRTGAYTEAFF
TGTGCCAGTAGTTTAAGGACAGGGGCCTACACTGAAGCTTTCTTT
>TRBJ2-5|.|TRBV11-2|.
CASSLKGRFQETQYF
TGTGCCAGCAGCTTAAAGGGGCGGTTCCAAGAGACCCAGTACTTC
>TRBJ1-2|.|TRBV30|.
CAWSPHGRGVRGYTF
TGTGCCTGGAGTCCCCACGGACGGGGAGTGAGGGGCTACACCTTC
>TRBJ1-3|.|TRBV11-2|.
CASSFLGLSGNTIYF
TGTGCCAGCAGCTTTCTCGGGCTGTCAGGAAACACCATATATTTT
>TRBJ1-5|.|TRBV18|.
CTSARDGGDQPQHF
TGTACCAGCGCCCGGGACGGAGGAGATCAGCCCCAGCATTTT
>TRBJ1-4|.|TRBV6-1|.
CASSEVGAFATNEKLFF
TGTGCCAGCAGTGAAGTCGGAGCCTTCGCAACTAATGAAAAACTGTTTTTT
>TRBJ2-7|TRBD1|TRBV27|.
CASSSTGLEQYF
TGTGCCAGCAGTTCGACAGGGCTCGAGCAGTACTTC
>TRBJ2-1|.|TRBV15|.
CATSSLTPDYNEQFF
TGTGCCACCAGCAGTCTGACCCCTGACTACAATGAGCAGTTCTTC
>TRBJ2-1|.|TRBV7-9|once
CASSLGGTRSYNEQFF
TGTGCCAGCAGCTTAGGTGGGACAAGATCCTACAATGAGCAGTTCTTC
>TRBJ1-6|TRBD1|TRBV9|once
CASSRDRGLSSPLHF
TGTGCCAGCAGTCGGGACAGGGGGCTCAGTTCACCCCTCCACTTT
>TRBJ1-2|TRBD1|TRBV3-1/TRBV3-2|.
CASSPGTALYYYGYTF
TGTGCCAGCAGCCCCGGGACAGCCCTTTATTATTATGGCTACACCTTC
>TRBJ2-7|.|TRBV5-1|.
CASSQGHLPPYEQYF
TGCGCCAGCAGCCAGGGACACCTGCCCCCCTACGAGCAGTACTTC
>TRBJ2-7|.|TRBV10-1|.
CASSAGTPIYEQYF
TGCGCCAGCAGTGCCGGGACCCCCATCTACGAGCAGTACTTC
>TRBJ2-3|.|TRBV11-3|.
CASSLVPTDTQYF
TGTGCCAGCAGCTTAGTGCCCACAGATACGCAGTATTTT
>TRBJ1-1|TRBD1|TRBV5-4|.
CASSSTGGIAEAFF
TGTGCCAGCAGCTCGACAGGGGGCATAGCTGAAGCTTTCTTT
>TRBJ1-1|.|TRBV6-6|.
CASSPGNEAFF
TGTGCCAGCAGTCCGGGGAATGAAGCTTTCTTT